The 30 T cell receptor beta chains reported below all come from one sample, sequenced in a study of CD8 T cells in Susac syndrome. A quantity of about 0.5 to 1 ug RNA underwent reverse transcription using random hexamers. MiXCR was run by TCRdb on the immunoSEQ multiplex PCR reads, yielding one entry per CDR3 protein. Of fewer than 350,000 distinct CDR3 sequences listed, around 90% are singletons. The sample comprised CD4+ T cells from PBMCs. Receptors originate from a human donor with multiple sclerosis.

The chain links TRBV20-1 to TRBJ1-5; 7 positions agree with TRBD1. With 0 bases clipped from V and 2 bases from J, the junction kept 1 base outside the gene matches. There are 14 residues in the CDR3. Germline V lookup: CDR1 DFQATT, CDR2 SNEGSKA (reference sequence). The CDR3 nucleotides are TGCAGTGCTAGAGATCAGGGGGGCAATCAGCCCCAGCATTTT. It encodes CSARDQGGNQPQHF.

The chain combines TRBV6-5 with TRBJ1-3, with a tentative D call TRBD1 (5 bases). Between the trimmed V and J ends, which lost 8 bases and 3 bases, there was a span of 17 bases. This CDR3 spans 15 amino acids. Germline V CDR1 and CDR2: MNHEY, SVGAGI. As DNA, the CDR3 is TGTGCCAGCGCTCGCAACCGGGGGGTTGGAAACACCATATATTTT. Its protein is CASARNRGVGNTIYF.

CDR3 loop: CASSMGYLEPLNTEAFF. The CDR3 coding sequence is TGTGCCAGTAGTATGGGCTACCTTGAGCCCCTGAACACTGAAGCTTTCTTT. The chain joins TRBV19 to TRBJ1-1; no reliable D call. Germline V lookup: CDR1 LNHDA, CDR2 SQIVND (reference sequence). The CDR3 spans 17 residues. Trimming removed 3 bases from V and 0 bases from J, with 17 bases in between. The full variable domain, its missing parts supplied by reference TRBV19 and TRBJ1-1, is DGGITQSPKYLFRKEGQNVTLSCEQNLNHDAMYWYRQDPGQGLRLIYYSQIVNDFQKGDIAEGYSVSREKKESFPLTVTSAQKNPTAFYLCASSMGYLEPLNTEAFFGQGTRLTVV.

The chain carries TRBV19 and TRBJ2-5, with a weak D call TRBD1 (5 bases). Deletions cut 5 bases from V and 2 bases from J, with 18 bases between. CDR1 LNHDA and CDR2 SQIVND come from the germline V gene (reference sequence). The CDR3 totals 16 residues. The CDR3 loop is CASSLPGPTAQETQYF. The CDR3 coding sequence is TGTGCCAGTAGTCTCCCAGGGCCCACCGCTCAAGAGACCCAGTACTTC.

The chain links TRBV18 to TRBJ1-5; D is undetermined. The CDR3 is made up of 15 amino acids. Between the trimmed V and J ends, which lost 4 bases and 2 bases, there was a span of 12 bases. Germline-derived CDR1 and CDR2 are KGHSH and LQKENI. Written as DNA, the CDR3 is TGTGCCAGCTCACTCCCCGGGAGTGGCAATCAGCCCCAGCATTTT. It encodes CASSLPGSGNQPQHF.

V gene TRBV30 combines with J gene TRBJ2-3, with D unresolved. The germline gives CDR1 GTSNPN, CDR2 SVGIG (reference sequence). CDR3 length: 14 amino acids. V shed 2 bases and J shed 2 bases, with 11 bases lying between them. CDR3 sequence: CAWSPSLNTDTQYF. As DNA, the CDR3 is TGTGCCTGGAGTCCCTCTCTAAACACAGATACGCAGTATTTT.

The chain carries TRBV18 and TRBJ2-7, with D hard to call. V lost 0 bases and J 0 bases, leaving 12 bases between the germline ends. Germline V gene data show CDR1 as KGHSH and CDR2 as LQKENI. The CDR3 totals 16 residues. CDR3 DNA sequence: TGTGCCAGCTCACCACCGGTCTCGCGCGCCTCCTACGAGCAGTACTTC. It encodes CASSPPVSRASYEQYF.

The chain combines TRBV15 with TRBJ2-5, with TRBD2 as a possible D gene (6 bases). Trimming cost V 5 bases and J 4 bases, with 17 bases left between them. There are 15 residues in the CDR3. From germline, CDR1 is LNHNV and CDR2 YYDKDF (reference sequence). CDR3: CATSQNGVSGETQYF. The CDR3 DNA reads TGTGCCACCAGCCAAAACGGGGTTAGCGGAGAGACCCAGTACTTC.

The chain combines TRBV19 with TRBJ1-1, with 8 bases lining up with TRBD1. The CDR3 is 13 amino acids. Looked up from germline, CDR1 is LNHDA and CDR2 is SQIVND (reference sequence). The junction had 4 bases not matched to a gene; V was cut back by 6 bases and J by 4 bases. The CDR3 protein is CASSTQGGTEAFF. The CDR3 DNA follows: TGTGCCAGTAGCACACAGGGGGGCACTGAAGCTTTCTTT.

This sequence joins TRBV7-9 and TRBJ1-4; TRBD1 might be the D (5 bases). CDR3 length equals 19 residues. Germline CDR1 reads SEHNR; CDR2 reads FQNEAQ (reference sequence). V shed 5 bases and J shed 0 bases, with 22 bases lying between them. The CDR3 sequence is CASSQKRGSYESTNEKLFF. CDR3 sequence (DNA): TGTGCCAGCAGCCAGAAACGGGGCAGCTACGAATCAACTAATGAAAAACTGTTTTTT.

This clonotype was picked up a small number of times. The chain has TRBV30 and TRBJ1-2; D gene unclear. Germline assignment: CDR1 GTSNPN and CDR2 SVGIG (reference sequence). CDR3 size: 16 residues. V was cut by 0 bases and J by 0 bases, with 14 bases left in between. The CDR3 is CAWSVEGWIANYGYTF. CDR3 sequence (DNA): TGTGCCTGGAGTGTTGAGGGTTGGATAGCTAACTATGGCTACACCTTC.

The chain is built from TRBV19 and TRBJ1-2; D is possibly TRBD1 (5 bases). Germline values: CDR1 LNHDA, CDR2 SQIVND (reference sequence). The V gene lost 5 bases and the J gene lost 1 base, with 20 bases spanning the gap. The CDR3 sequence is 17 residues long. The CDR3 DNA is TGTGCCAGTAGTCCCCCTTCCCCGGGACGTGTTAACTATGGCTACACCTTC. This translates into CASSPPSPGRVNYGYTF.

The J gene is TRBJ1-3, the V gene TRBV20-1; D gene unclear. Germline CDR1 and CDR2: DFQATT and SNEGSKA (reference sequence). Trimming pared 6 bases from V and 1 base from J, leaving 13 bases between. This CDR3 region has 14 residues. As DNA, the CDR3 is TGCAGTGCAAGGCGAGGAGTTTCTGGAAACACCATATATTTT. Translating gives CSARRGVSGNTIYF.

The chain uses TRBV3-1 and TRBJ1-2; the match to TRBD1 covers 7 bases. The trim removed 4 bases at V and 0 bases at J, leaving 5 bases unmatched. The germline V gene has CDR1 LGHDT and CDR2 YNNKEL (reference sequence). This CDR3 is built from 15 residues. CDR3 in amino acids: CASSRGTETNYGYTF. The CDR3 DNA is TGTGCCAGCAGCCGAGGGACAGAAACTAACTATGGCTACACCTTC.

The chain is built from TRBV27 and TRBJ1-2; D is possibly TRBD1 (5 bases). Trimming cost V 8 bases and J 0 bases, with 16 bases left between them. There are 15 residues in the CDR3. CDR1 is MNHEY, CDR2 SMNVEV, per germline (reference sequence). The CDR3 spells CASRFRDGPNYGYTF. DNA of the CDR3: TGTGCCAGCCGCTTCCGGGACGGACCTAACTATGGCTACACCTTC.

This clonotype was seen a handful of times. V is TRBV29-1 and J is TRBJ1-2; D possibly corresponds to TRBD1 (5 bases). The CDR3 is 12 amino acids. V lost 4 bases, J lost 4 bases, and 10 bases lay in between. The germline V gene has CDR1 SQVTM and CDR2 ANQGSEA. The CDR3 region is CSVAGGGYGYTF. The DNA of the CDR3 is TGCAGCGTTGCGGGGGGAGGCTATGGCTACACCTTC.

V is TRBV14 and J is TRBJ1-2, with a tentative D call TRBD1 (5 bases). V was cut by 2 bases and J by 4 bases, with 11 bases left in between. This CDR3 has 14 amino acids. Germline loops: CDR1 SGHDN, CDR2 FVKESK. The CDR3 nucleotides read TGTGCCAGCAGCCAACTCTCTCAGGGCTATGGCTACACCTTC. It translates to CASSQLSQGYGYTF.

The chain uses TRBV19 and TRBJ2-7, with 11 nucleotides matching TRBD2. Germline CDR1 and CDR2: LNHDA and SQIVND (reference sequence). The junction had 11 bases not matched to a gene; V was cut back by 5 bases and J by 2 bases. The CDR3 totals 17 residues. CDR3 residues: CASSSYSGRASAYEQYF. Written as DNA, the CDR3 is TGTGCCAGTAGTTCCTATAGCGGGAGGGCCTCCGCCTACGAGCAGTACTTC.

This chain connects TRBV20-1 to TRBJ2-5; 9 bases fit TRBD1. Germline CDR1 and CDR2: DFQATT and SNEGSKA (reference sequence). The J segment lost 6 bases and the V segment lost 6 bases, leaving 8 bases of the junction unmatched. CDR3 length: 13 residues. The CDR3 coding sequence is TGCAGTGCCCCGGGACAGGGACGGAAGACCCAGTACTTC. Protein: CSAPGQGRKTQYF.

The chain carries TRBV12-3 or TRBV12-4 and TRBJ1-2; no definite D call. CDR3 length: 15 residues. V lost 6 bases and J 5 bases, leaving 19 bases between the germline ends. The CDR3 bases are TGTGCCAGCAGCCTCCTGGGTGCCGTTAGGTATGGCTACACCTTC. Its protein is CASSLLGAVRYGYTF.

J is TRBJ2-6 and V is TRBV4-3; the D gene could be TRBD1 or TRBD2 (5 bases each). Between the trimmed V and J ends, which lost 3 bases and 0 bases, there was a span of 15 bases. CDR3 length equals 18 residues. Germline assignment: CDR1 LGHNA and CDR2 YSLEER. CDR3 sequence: CASSHNFPGGSGANVLTF. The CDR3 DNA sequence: TGCGCCAGCAGCCACAATTTCCCTGGGGGCTCTGGGGCCAACGTCCTGACTTTC.

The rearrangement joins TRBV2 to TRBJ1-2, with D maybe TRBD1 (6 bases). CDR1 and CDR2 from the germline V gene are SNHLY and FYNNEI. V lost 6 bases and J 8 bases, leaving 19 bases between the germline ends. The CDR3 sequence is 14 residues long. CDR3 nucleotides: TGTGCCAGCAGGGAACGAGGGGGGGAGGACGGCTACACCTTC. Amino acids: CASRERGGEDGYTF.

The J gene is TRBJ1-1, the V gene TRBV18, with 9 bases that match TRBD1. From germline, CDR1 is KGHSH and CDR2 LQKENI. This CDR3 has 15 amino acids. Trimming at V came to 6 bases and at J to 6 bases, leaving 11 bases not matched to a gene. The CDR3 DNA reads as TGTGCCAGCTCCCGAGGGACAGGGATTTTGGCTGAAGCTTTCTTT. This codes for CASSRGTGILAEAFF.

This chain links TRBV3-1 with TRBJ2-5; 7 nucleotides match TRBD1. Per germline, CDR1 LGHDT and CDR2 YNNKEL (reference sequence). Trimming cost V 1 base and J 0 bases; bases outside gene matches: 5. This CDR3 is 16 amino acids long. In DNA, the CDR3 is TGTGCCAGCAGCCAAGGGACAGGTGGTCACCAAGAGACCCAGTACTTC. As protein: CASSQGTGGHQETQYF.

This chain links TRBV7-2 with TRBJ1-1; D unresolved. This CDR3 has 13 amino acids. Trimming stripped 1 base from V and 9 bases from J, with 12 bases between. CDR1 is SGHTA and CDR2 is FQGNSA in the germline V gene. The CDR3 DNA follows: TGTGCCAGCAGCTTAGGAGTGTTGACCAAAGCTTTCTTT. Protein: CASSLGVLTKAFF.

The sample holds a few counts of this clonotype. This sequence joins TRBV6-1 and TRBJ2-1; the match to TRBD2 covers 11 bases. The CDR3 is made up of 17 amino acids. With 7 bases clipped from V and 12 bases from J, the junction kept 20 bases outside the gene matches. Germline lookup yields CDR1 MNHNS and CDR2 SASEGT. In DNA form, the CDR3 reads TGTGCCAGCACTACCTCCCCAACTAGCGGGAGTAGGTTGGGGCAGTTCTTC. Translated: CASTTSPTSGSRLGQFF.

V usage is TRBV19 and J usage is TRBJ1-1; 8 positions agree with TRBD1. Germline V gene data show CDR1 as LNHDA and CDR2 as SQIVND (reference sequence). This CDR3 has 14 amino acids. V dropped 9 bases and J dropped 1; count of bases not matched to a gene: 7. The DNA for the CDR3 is TGTGCCAGCAGGAGGGGACAGGCGAACACTGAAGCTTTCTTT. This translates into CASRRGQANTEAFF.

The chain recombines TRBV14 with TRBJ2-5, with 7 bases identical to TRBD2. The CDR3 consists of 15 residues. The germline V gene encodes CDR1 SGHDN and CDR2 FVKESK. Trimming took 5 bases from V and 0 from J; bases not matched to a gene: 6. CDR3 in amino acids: CASSSGGTYQETQYF. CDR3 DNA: TGTGCCAGCAGCTCGGGGGGAACGTACCAAGAGACCCAGTACTTC.

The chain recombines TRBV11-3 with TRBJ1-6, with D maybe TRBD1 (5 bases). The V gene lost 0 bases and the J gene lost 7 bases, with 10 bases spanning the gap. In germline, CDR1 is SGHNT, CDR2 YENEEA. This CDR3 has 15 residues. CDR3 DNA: TGTGCCAGCAGCTTAGAGGGGGTCGGGAATTCACCCCTCCACTTT. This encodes CASSLEGVGNSPLHF.

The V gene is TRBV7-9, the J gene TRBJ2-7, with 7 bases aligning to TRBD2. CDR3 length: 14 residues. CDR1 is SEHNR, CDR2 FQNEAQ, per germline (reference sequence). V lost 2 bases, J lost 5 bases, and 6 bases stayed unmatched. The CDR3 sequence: CASSLRAGVDEQYF. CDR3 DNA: TGTGCCAGCAGCTTAAGGGCGGGAGTGGACGAGCAGTACTTC.